This TCR beta chain is from a study of cytomegalovirus exposure and HLA in healthy donors. General observations from the study: No immune exposure information besides CMV serostatus was available. Common viral pathogens seemed to be connected with several of the most significant clusters, according to a later analysis. Analyzed later, most CMV-associated TCR beta chains appeared HLA-restricted.

V lost 2 bases to trimming and J lost 1 base, with 3 bases between them. Germline V lookup: CDR1 SGHNT, CDR2 YYREEE (reference sequence). This CDR3 spans 13 amino acids. A note on this clone: The antigen remains undetermined.

Vbeta (60) and Jbeta (13) primers were used in the PCR. Methods used by the authors: Later, 75 million to 100 million unique TCR beta chains were counted in an analysis, and some 10 million of them were shared. The assay was immunoSEQ multiplex PCR, and TCRdb's table has in-frame clones only and misses some. Clonal size and the V and J genes are those of that table, whereas D and trimming came from the DNA. Of about 94,000 clones listed, 70% to 80% are singletons. The specimen was PBMCs. This TCR was recovered from a man aged 30-40 years in good health and CMV-seropositive. This chain uses TRBV5-4 with TRBJ2-2; D uncertain. This chain's CDR3 is CASSLQNTGELFF. DNA of the CDR3: TGTGCCAGCAGCTTACAGAACACCGGGGAGCTGTTTTTT.